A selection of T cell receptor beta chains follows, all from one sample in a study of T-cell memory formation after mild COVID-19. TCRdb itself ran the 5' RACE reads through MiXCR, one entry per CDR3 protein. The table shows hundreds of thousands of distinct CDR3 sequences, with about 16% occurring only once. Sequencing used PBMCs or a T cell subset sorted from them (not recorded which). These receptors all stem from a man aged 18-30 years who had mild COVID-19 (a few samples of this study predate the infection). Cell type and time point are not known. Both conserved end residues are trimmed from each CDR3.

SASQGRGRQPQH TRBV20-1 12 TRBJ1-5
ASSATLLGGYEQY TRBV12-3/TRBV12-4 13 TRBJ2-7
ASTGDRTGDTGELF TRBV21-1 14 TRBJ2-2
ASSAGTHSGNTIY TRBV25-1 13 TRBJ1-3
ASSQDGPQPQETQY TRBV4-3 14 TRBJ2-5
ASSSSGGALVSGQF TRBV7-2 14 TRBJ2-1
ASSSGTAVTDTQY TRBV5-1 13 TRBJ2-3
ASSAGQGGETQY TRBV5-1 12 TRBJ2-5
ASSQASGGSDTQY TRBV3-1 13 TRBJ2-3
ARTWPGHYGYT TRBV6-9 11 TRBJ1-2
ASSPSRIYGYT TRBV28 11 TRBJ1-2
ASSLDDGAGYT TRBV7-2 11 TRBJ1-2
SVEDQRET TRBV29-1 8 TRBJ1-2
ASSQDPGTELLSGNTIY TRBV4-3 17 TRBJ1-3
ASSLVGVVTSY TRBV7-9 11 TRBJ2-3
ASWGTGELF TRBV6-5 9 TRBJ2-2
ASSLGSQTGPWETQY TRBV7-3 15 TRBJ2-5
ASSYSGTAYEQY TRBV6-5 12 TRBJ2-7
ASSSRAITEAF TRBV7-2 11 TRBJ1-1